The 2 T cell receptor beta chains reported below all come from one sample, sequenced in a study of blood T cell repertoires in COVID-19. The assay was immunoSEQ multiplex PCR, and TCRdb's table has in-frame clones only and misses some. This table holds approximately 300,000 clones, 85% found once. The sequenced sample was PBMCs or T cells enriched from blood (not recorded which). These receptor sequences come from a woman younger than 45 who had been exposed to COVID-19.

The gene calls are TRBV7-2 and TRBJ2-3; 12 positions agree with TRBD2. J lost 0 bases, V lost 3 bases, and 10 bases had no gene match. The CDR3 runs 19 residues. In germline, CDR1 is SGHTA, CDR2 FQGNSA. In DNA form, the CDR3 reads TGTGCCAGCAGCTTTGTTCTGGCTAGCGGGGGGGTTAGCACAGATACGCAGTATTTT. It is translated as CASSFVLASGGVSTDTQYF.

The CDR3 nucleotides are TGTGCCAGCAGCCGCAGACGGGGTCAAGAGACCCAGTACTTC. Protein: CASSRRRGQETQYF. The chain combines TRBV3-1 (or the pseudogene TRBV3-2) with TRBJ2-5; weak D call: TRBD2 (5 bases). This CDR3 region has 14 residues. Germline V CDR1 and CDR2: LGHDT, YNNKEL (reference sequence). Trimming left V 4 bases short and J 2 bases short, with 11 bases between.